Listed here are 29 T cell receptor beta chains from one sample, sequenced in a study of T cells in Graves' hyperthyroidism and ophthalmopathy. There were TCR beta CDR3 regions amplified from RNA transcripts. HTBI primers were used for first-round RT-PCR of the TCR CDR3. TCRdb re-derived calls from the multiplex PCR reads in MiXCR, one entry per CDR3 protein. The data hold more than 300,000 distinct CDR3 sequences, with roughly 13% observed a single time. Sequencing input: blood. Receptors originate from a woman between 25 and 40 years old with Graves' hyperthyroidism.

The V gene is TRBV20-1, the J gene TRBJ2-7; 7 positions agree with TRBD2. The CDR3 is made up of 16 amino acids. The germline CDR1 and CDR2 sequences are DFQATT and SNEGSKA (reference sequence). Trimming at V came to 6 bases and at J to 3 bases, leaving 17 bases not matched to a gene. The DNA of the CDR3 is TGCAGTGCCTCGACTAGCTGGGGCTGGGGCGACTACGAGCAGTACTTC. Amino acid sequence: CSASTSWGWGDYEQYF.

The table lists this clonotype with many counts. J is TRBJ2-7 and V is TRBV20-1, with TRBD1 as a possible D gene (5 bases). The CDR3 loop spans 13 amino acids. Germline CDR1 reads DFQATT; CDR2 reads SNEGSKA (reference sequence). V lost 2 bases and J 2 bases, leaving 10 bases between the germline ends. CDR3 protein: CSARLPGPYEQYF. As DNA, the CDR3 is TGCAGTGCTAGACTCCCAGGGCCCTACGAGCAGTACTTC.

Remarks on this clonotype: At one of its ends the junction is not consistent with the germline gene, which may arise from a read error. The chain carries TRBV4-1 and TRBJ1-2; unclear D gene. Germline V gene lookup returns CDR1 MGHRA and CDR2 YSYEKL. CDR3 length equals 15 residues. This chain's CDR3 is CAGSQVVLVAEGYTF. The CDR3 DNA reads as TGCGCCGGCAGCCAAGTGGTTCTTGTCGCGGAGGGCTACACCTTC.

The table lists this clonotype with many counts. This chain uses TRBV25-1 with TRBJ2-7; possible D gene TRBD2, 6 bases. Trimming cost V 8 bases and J 1 base, with 9 bases left between them. The V gene's germline CDR1 is MGHDK and CDR2 SYGVNS. This CDR3 has 12 amino acids. The CDR3 region is CASRDLSYEQYF. In DNA form, the CDR3 reads TGTGCCAGCCGGGACTTGTCCTACGAGCAGTACTTC.

There are many counts of this clonotype. V and J are TRBV19 and TRBJ1-5; D gene uncertain. Germline V gene sequence: CDR1 LNHDA, CDR2 SQIVND (reference sequence). The CDR3 is made up of 15 amino acids. V was clipped by 6 bases and J by 2 bases, with 14 bases between them. The CDR3 nucleotides read TGTGCCAGTAGCCGAACGGAGGGTGGCAATCAGCCCCAGCATTTT. It specifies CASSRTEGGNQPQHF.

This clonotype was counted ten times or more. The genes are TRBV18 and TRBJ2-5; D unresolved. The CDR3 is 13 residues long. Looked up from germline, CDR1 is KGHSH and CDR2 is LQKENI. Trimming took off 3 bases at V and 3 bases at J, with 8 bases between the two ends. The CDR3 coding sequence is TGTGCCAGCTCACCCGCCGTTAAAGAGACCCAGTACTTC. Protein: CASSPAVKETQYF.

This chain connects TRBV20-1 to TRBJ1-1; the D gene is possibly TRBD1 (6 bases). Germline CDR1 and CDR2: DFQATT and SNEGSKA (reference sequence). The CDR3 has 16 amino acids. Trimming left V 0 bases short and J 4 bases short, with 18 bases between. CDR3 nucleotide sequence: TGCAGTGCTAGAGACCCCAGGAGGAGGGGGGTCACTGAAGCTTTCTTT. Translating it yields CSARDPRRRGVTEAFF.

The V gene is TRBV30, the J gene TRBJ2-4; D perhaps matches TRBD1 (5 bases). CDR1 is GTSNPN, CDR2 SVGIG, per germline (reference sequence). The V gene lost 3 bases and the J gene lost 7 bases, with 19 bases spanning the gap. The CDR3 is 15 amino acids. The CDR3 region is CAWSANGLAGNIQYF. The CDR3 DNA is TGTGCCTGGAGCGCCAACGGATTGGCAGGGAACATTCAGTACTTC.

The chain has TRBV20-1 and TRBJ2-2, with 7 positions matching TRBD2. CDR3 length equals 14 residues. Germline loops: CDR1 DFQATT, CDR2 SNEGSKA (reference sequence). DNA for the CDR3: TGCAGCGCCTCCTCCACTAGCGACACCGGGGAGCTGTTTTTT. Translation: CSASSTSDTGELFF.

This clonotype was seen at least ten times. The rearrangement joins TRBV5-5 to TRBJ1-2; TRBD1 agrees at 9 bases. With 4 bases clipped from V and 7 bases from J, the junction kept 8 bases outside the gene matches. The CDR3 totals 14 residues. Germline lookup yields CDR1 SGHKS and CDR2 YYEKEE (reference sequence). The chain's CDR3 is CASSPRTGEGGYTF. DNA of the CDR3: TGTGCCAGCAGCCCGCGGACAGGGGAGGGTGGCTACACCTTC.

This clonotype was recorded at least ten times. V and J are TRBV12-3 or TRBV12-4 and TRBJ2-3, with D possibly matching TRBD2 (6 bases). The ends were cut back, 7 bases at V and 2 bases at J, with 13 bases in the middle. The length of the CDR3 is 14 residues. This CDR3 is CASTPGLNTDTQYF. In DNA, the CDR3 is TGTGCCAGCACACCGGGACTGAACACAGATACGCAGTATTTT.

The table lists this clonotype with many counts. The V call is TRBV28, the J call TRBJ2-7, with 12 positions matching TRBD1. CDR3 length: 13 amino acids. With V trimmed by 6 bases and J by 5 bases, 2 bases remained unmatched. Per germline, CDR1 MDHEN and CDR2 SYDVKM. CDR3: CASSRDRGHEQYF. In nucleotides, the CDR3 is TGTGCCAGCAGCCGGGACAGGGGGCACGAGCAGTACTTC.

V usage is TRBV20-1 and J usage is TRBJ2-7; TRBD1 aligns across 9 bases. Germline V lookup: CDR1 DFQATT, CDR2 SNEGSKA (reference sequence). The ends lost 6 bases at V and 0 bases at J; junction bases unmatched: 21. The CDR3 has 19 amino acids. CDR3: CSAPGGGQGAWTNSYEQYF. As DNA, the CDR3 is TGCAGTGCCCCAGGGGGGGGACAGGGCGCGTGGACTAACTCCTACGAGCAGTACTTC.

The sample holds many counts of this clonotype. The chain employs TRBV12-3 or TRBV12-4 and TRBJ2-7, with 8 bases identical to TRBD1. The J segment lost 4 bases and the V segment lost 5 bases, leaving 19 bases of the junction unmatched. CDR3 length: 18 amino acids. The CDR3 sequence: CASSTDGWGRGPTYEQYF. As DNA, the CDR3 is TGTGCCAGCAGTACCGACGGGTGGGGCAGGGGGCCAACTTACGAGCAGTACTTC.

The sample holds many counts of this clonotype. The genes are TRBV28 and TRBJ2-5; the match to TRBD2 covers 8 bases. The V and J ends lost 1 base and 0 bases, in that order; junction bases with no gene match: 7. The CDR3 is 17 residues long. Germline CDR1 and CDR2: MDHEN and SYDVKM. The CDR3 DNA reads as TGTGCCAGCAGTTTATTTCTTGCGGGGGGAAACCAAGAGACCCAGTACTTC. Residues: CASSLFLAGGNQETQYF.

This clonotype was seen ten or more times. The CDR3 region has the DNA TGCAGTGCTAGAAACCCGACTAGCCGCACAGATACGCAGTATTTT. Protein: CSARNPTSRTDTQYF. The rearrangement joins TRBV20-1 to TRBJ2-3, with 7 bases matching TRBD2. This CDR3 has 15 residues. Losses at the gene ends were 2 bases for V and 1 base for J; bases not matched to a gene: 6. CDR1 DFQATT and CDR2 SNEGSKA come from the germline V gene (reference sequence).

The chain couples TRBV19 to TRBJ2-1; the match to TRBD2 covers 14 bases. The V segment lost 5 bases and the J segment 0 bases; nucleotides outside the gene matches: 18. Germline V lookup: CDR1 LNHDA, CDR2 SQIVND (reference sequence). This CDR3 is built from 22 residues. The CDR3 DNA follows: TGTGCCAGTAGTCCCGGACTAGCGGGAGGTCGAATCCCCTTTAGCTCCTACAATGAGCAGTTCTTC. The encoded protein is CASSPGLAGGRIPFSSYNEQFF.

The V call is TRBV6-2 or TRBV6-3, the J call TRBJ2-1; 7 bases fit TRBD1. From germline, CDR1 is MNHEY and CDR2 SVGEGT. Germline trimming cut 7 bases from V and 0 bases from J; bases unmatched to any gene: 6. CDR3 size: 15 residues. In DNA form, the CDR3 reads TGTGCCAGCACCTTACAGGGGAGCTCCTACAATGAGCAGTTCTTC. This gives the protein CASTLQGSSYNEQFF.

This clonotype occurred many times. CDR3 protein: CASTLVPNGEQFF. As DNA, the CDR3 is TGTGCCAGCACTCTGGTCCCGAATGGTGAGCAGTTCTTC. J is TRBJ2-1 and V is TRBV27, with D unclear. Trimming took off 7 bases at V and 9 bases at J, with 16 bases between the two ends. Germline V lookup: CDR1 MNHEY, CDR2 SMNVEV (reference sequence). CDR3 size: 13 residues.

This clonotype was counted between two and nine times. This rearrangement joins TRBV5-1 to TRBJ1-6; 7 bases fit TRBD1. The V gene's germline CDR1 is SGHRS and CDR2 YFSETQ. J gave up 9 bases and V 0 bases, and 6 bases lay outside the gene matches. The CDR3 totals 15 residues. The CDR3 DNA is TGCGCCAGCAGCTTGGATGGCAGGGGGTTTTCACCCCTCCACTTT. Its translation: CASSLDGRGFSPLHF.

This clonotype was seen more than once but under ten times. The chain joins TRBV5-6 to TRBJ2-7, with 8 nucleotides matching TRBD1. With 0 bases clipped from V and 0 bases from J, the junction kept 8 bases outside the gene matches. The CDR3 is 17 amino acids. Germline V gene lookup returns CDR1 SGHDT and CDR2 YYEEEE. Here the CDR3 DNA reads TGTGCCAGCAGCTTGGGGGCAGGGGGCACCTACTCCTACGAGCAGTACTTC. This sequence encodes CASSLGAGGTYSYEQYF.

Only a few counts were recorded for this clonotype. V is TRBV11-1 and J is TRBJ2-2; 7 bases match TRBD1. The CDR3 has 14 amino acids. Trimming cost V 5 bases and J 7 bases; bases outside gene matches: 7. CDR1 SGHAT and CDR2 FQDESV come from the germline V gene (reference sequence). CDR3 sequence: CASSLTGSDGELFF. The CDR3 DNA is TGTGCCAGCAGCCTGACAGGGTCCGACGGGGAGCTGTTTTTT.

This clonotype was found many times. This chain connects TRBV27 to TRBJ2-7, with D unresolved. The CDR3 is 13 amino acids. The germline V and J ends were trimmed by 3 bases and 2 bases, with 8 bases remaining between them. Germline-derived CDR1 and CDR2 are MNHEY and SMNVEV (reference sequence). The CDR3 loop is CASSFAFPYEQYF. CDR3 in DNA: TGTGCCAGCAGTTTTGCGTTCCCCTACGAGCAGTACTTC.

The chain joins TRBV27 to TRBJ1-1; D unresolved. This CDR3 comprises 13 residues. Trimming removed 6 bases from V and 1 base from J, with 9 bases in between. The germline V gene encodes CDR1 MNHEY and CDR2 SMNVEV (reference sequence). The CDR3 protein is CASRRVWNTEAFF. The CDR3, as DNA: TGTGCCAGCAGAAGGGTTTGGAACACTGAAGCTTTCTTT.

The sample holds a few counts of this clonotype. The conserved final phenylalanine or tryptophan is absent from the CDR3, which likely points to a read error. This chain links TRBV20-1 with TRBJ2-7; tentative D call: TRBD2 (5 bases). Trimming shortened V by 1 base and J by 0 bases, and 16 bases separated the two germline ends. CDR1 is DFQATT and CDR2 is SNEGSKA in the germline V gene (reference sequence). The CDR3 consists of 16 residues. DNA of the CDR3: TGCAGTGCTAGAGGGGCAAAGTCCGGGGACTCCTACGAGCAGTACCTC. It specifies CSARGAKSGDSYEQYL.

In its sample, this clonotype was seen many times. The CDR3 DNA follows: TGTGCCAGCAGTTTCCCGCGGGAGAGGGCAGTACCCCGGATCTCCTACGAGCAGTACTTC. Residues: CASSFPRERAVPRISYEQYF. The chain links TRBV28 to TRBJ2-7; 7 bases match TRBD2. The CDR3 spans 20 residues. Germline V gene lookup returns CDR1 MDHEN and CDR2 SYDVKM. Unmatched junction bases numbered 20, after V lost 3 bases and J lost 0 bases. The full variable domain, its missing parts supplied by reference TRBV28 and TRBJ2-7, is DVKVTQSSRYLVKRTGEKVFLECVQDMDHENMFWYRQDPGLGLRLIYFSYDVKMKEKGDIPEGYSVSREKKERFSLILESASTNQTSMYLCASSFPRERAVPRISYEQYFGPGTRLTVT.

This chain links TRBV24-1 with TRBJ2-2, with D hard to call. The length of the CDR3 is 12 residues. V was cut by 6 bases and J by 6 bases, with 7 bases left in between. Germline V CDR1 and CDR2: KGHDR, SFDVKD. The CDR3 protein is CATSLGSGELFF. CDR3 in DNA: TGTGCCACCAGTCTAGGGTCCGGGGAGCTGTTTTTT.

The chain is built from TRBV10-2 and TRBJ2-3, with D hard to call. This CDR3 comprises 15 residues. The germline V gene has CDR1 WSHSY and CDR2 SAAADI. V shed 4 bases and J shed 0 bases, with 11 bases lying between them. Here the CDR3 DNA reads TGCGCCAGCAGTGGCTTTGCGGCTAGCACAGATACGCAGTATTTT. Translating it yields CASSGFAASTDTQYF.

A few counts support this clonotype. The chain recombines TRBV20-1 with TRBJ1-2, with TRBD1 as a possible D gene (5 bases). The CDR3 sequence is 14 residues long. Germline values: CDR1 DFQATT, CDR2 SNEGSKA (reference sequence). V was shortened by 6 bases and J by 4 bases, with 18 bases between the two germline ends. CDR3 in amino acids: CSAGDPLDTYGYTF. The CDR3 coding sequence is TGCAGTGCAGGGGATCCACTGGACACCTATGGCTACACCTTC.